One and the same sample provided the 23 T cell receptor beta chains below, sequenced in a study of T cell clusters in autoimmune cytopenias. TRB was amplified from 250 ng of peripheral blood genomic DNA per sample. TRB was amplified by touch-down multiplex PCR, primer pools A and B combined. Each CDR3 protein gets one entry in TCRdb, which reprocessed the multiplex PCR reads and gives no DNA. Recorded for this sample: approximately 4,000 distinct CDR3 sequences. The sample was peripheral blood. The origin of the receptors is a human donor with an autoimmune cytopenia or autoimmune hepatitis (not recorded which).

This chain joins TRBV5-6 and TRBJ1-4; TCRdb's D call of TRBD1 is untestable without DNA. The CDR3 has 14 amino acids. From germline, CDR1 is SGHDT and CDR2 YYEEEE. CDR3 residues: CASSLNTPDAELFF.

The chain links TRBV6-1 to TRBJ1-3. The CDR3 is made up of 13 amino acids. Germline values: CDR1 MNHNS, CDR2 SASEGT. This CDR3 is CASSERSGNTIYF.

This clonotype shows up as medium-sized by frequency. The V and J genes are TRBV24-1 and TRBJ1-2; the TCRdb call, TRBD1, lacks DNA for checking. Looked up from germline, CDR1 is KGHDR and CDR2 is SFDVKD. The CDR3 covers 15 residues. CDR3 region: CATSDPGQGANGYTF.

V gene TRBV27 combines with J gene TRBJ2-7; lacking DNA, the TRBD1 call made by TCRdb goes unchecked. Looked up from germline, CDR1 is MNHEY and CDR2 is SMNVEV (reference sequence). CDR3 length: 15 amino acids. The CDR3: CARGRFPPGSYEQYF.

Considering frequency, this clonotype is medium-sized. CDR3 amino acids: CASSYTQGLGAFF. The chain uses TRBV6-2 or TRBV6-3 and TRBJ1-1; TCRdb returns TRBD1, unconfirmable since there is no DNA. This CDR3 comprises 13 residues. The V gene's germline CDR1 is MNHEY and CDR2 SVGEGT.

This clonotype counts as medium-sized by frequency. The V gene is TRBV10-3, the J gene TRBJ1-4. The CDR3 runs 16 residues. Looked up from germline, CDR1 is ENHRY and CDR2 is SYGVKD. The CDR3 region is CAISQRAAGTNEKLFF.

This chain connects TRBV5-4 to TRBJ1-4. The V gene's germline CDR1 is SGHNT and CDR2 YYREEE (reference sequence). The CDR3 length is 14 residues. CDR3 amino acids: CASSLWTGREKLFF.

The chain uses TRBV11-2 and TRBJ1-1; the TCRdb call, TRBD1, lacks DNA for checking. Germline values: CDR1 SGHAT, CDR2 FQNNGV. The CDR3 has 14 residues. The CDR3 sequence is CASSALRENTEAFF.

The V and J genes are TRBV20-1 and TRBJ2-7; checking the TCRdb D call of TRBD1 is not possible without DNA. CDR3 length: 15 residues. Germline CDR1 DFQATT, CDR2 SNEGSKA (reference sequence). The CDR3 here is CSARYGDGGTYEQYF.

This clonotype ranks as medium-sized (0.01 to 0.1%) in terms of frequency. This rearrangement joins TRBV27 to TRBJ2-1; TCRdb gives TRBD2 as the D gene, but with no DNA this cannot be confirmed. The CDR3 spans 17 residues. In germline, CDR1 is MNHEY, CDR2 SMNVEV (reference sequence). The CDR3 loop reads CASSLGLAGGNYNEQFF.

The chain joins TRBV5-4 to TRBJ1-1. The CDR3 extends over 16 amino acids. CDR1 is SGHNT and CDR2 is YYREEE in the germline V gene (reference sequence). CDR3 protein: CASSLASLRLNTEAFF.

This clonotype is identified as medium-sized from frequency. This chain joins TRBV6-5 and TRBJ1-5. This CDR3 region has 17 residues. Germline CDR1 MNHEY, CDR2 SVGAGI. CDR3 amino acids: CASSSYRDYGSNQPQHF.

The chain recombines TRBV20-1 with TRBJ1-5; as DNA is missing, the TRBD1 call by TCRdb cannot be tested. The CDR3 has 16 amino acids. The germline V gene encodes CDR1 DFQATT and CDR2 SNEGSKA (reference sequence). CDR3: CSASLRQGASNQPQHF.

This clonotype is medium-sized (0.01 to 0.1%) by frequency. V gene TRBV6-5 combines with J gene TRBJ2-7; absent DNA, TCRdb's TRBD2 call cannot be checked. The CDR3 extends over 14 amino acids. The germline V gene has CDR1 MNHEY and CDR2 SVGAGI. The CDR3 loop is CASSYGLAGGKQYF.

The chain links TRBV12-3 or TRBV12-4 to TRBJ2-6; with no DNA, the TCRdb D assignment of TRBD1 cannot be verified. This CDR3 is 18 amino acids long. CDR3 amino acids: CASSSGQGLASGANVLTF.

The chain is built from TRBV19 and TRBJ1-1; TCRdb picks TRBD1, but there is no DNA to check that call. The V gene's germline CDR1 is LNHDA and CDR2 SQIVND (reference sequence). The CDR3 is made up of 15 amino acids. This CDR3 is CASFFGGARNTEAFF.

This clonotype is identified as medium-sized from frequency. The chain combines TRBV5-4 with TRBJ2-2; TCRdb outputs TRBD1, but without DNA this stays unchecked. The CDR3 is made up of 15 amino acids. Germline loops: CDR1 SGHNT, CDR2 YYREEE (reference sequence). CDR3: CASSQPGRESGELFF.

The chain employs TRBV11-1 and TRBJ2-3; TCRdb lists TRBD1, though no DNA is available to test this call. The germline V gene has CDR1 SGHAT and CDR2 FQDESV (reference sequence). The CDR3 runs to 14 residues. This chain's CDR3 is CASRGGGRKEKQDF.

This chain joins TRBV10-3 and TRBJ1-2. Per the germline V gene, CDR1 is ENHRY and CDR2 is SYGVKD. The CDR3 runs 14 residues. The CDR3 sequence: CAISEASDYYGYTF.

The chain is built from TRBV7-2 and TRBJ2-7. Germline CDR1 reads SGHTA; CDR2 reads FQGNSA. The CDR3 has 14 amino acids. The CDR3 is CASSLGRQLYEQYF.

The V and J genes are TRBV6-5 and TRBJ2-7; TCRdb's D call of TRBD1 is untestable without DNA. The germline gives CDR1 MNHEY, CDR2 SVGAGI. The CDR3 is 17 amino acids. The CDR3 reads CASSPPPGVPDRYEQYF.

V and J are TRBV9 and TRBJ2-5; TCRdb indicates TRBD1, and absent DNA this call remains unverified. The CDR3 length is 16 residues. Germline V gives CDR1 SGDLS, CDR2 YYNGEE. CDR3 protein: CASSVAGQGGLGTQYF. Supplemented by reference TRBV9 and TRBJ2-5, the full variable domain reads DSGVTQTPKHLITATGQRVTLRCSPRSGDLSVYWYQQSLDQGLQFLIQYYNGEERAKGNILERFSAQQFPDLHSELNLSSLELGDSALYFCASSVAGQGGLGTQYFGPGTRLLVL.

The rearrangement links TRBV12-3 or TRBV12-4 to TRBJ1-1; absent DNA, TCRdb's TRBD1 call cannot be checked. The CDR3 length is 14 residues. This chain's CDR3 is CASSRDRLNTEAFF.